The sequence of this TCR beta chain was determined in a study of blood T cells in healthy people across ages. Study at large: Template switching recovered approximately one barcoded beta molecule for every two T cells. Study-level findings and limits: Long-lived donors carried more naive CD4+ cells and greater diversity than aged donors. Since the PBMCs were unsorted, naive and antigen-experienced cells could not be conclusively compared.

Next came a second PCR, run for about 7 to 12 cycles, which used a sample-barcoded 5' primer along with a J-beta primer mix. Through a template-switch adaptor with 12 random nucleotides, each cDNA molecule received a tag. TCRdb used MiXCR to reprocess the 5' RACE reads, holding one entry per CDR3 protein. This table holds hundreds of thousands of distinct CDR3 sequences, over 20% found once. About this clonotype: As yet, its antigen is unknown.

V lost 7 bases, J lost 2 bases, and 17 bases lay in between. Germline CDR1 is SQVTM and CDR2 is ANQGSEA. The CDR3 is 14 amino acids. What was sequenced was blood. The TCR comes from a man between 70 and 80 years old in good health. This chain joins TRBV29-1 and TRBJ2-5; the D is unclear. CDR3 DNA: TGCAGCGCTGGGAAGGCGGCAGCTCAAGAGACCCAGTACTTC. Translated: CSAGKAAAQETQYF.